This section outlines one TCR beta chain sequence together with its context. CDR1 SGDLS and CDR2 YYNGEE come from the germline V gene. V lost 0 bases to trimming and J lost 4 bases, with 16 bases between them. This CDR3 has 17 residues. The source of the sample is a study of T cell changes during pregnancy in multiple sclerosis. The assay was immunoSEQ multiplex PCR, and TCRdb's table has in-frame clones only and misses some. Of 60,000 to 85,000 clones listed, about 90% are singletons. Specimen: peripheral blood, collected in the second trimester of pregnancy. This rearrangement joins TRBV9 to TRBJ2-2; a weak D match, TRBD2 (5 bases). The clonotype was recovered from a female donor in good health, enrolled as a control in a pregnancy study. CDR3 region: CASSVAESGWSTGELFF. For the CDR3, the DNA is TGTGCCAGCAGCGTAGCTGAGTCGGGATGGAGCACCGGGGAGCTGTTTTTT.